The rows below give T cell receptor beta chains drawn from one sample of a study of blood T cell repertoires in COVID-19. Profiling relied on immunoSEQ multiplex PCR, and the TCRdb table lists in-frame clones only, not all of them. Altogether tens of thousands of clones are present, 92% being singletons, with the ten largest covering about 6.6%. Sequenced input: peripheral blood. The receptors stem from an older woman with active COVID-19. Each CDR3 is given with its conserved first and last residue. A D gene is named only where the DNA matches it firmly. Some rows have no size entry. The others give once, few or many, or a class for an expanded clone.

>TRBJ1-2|-|TRBV3-1/TRBV3-2|-
TGTGCCAGCAGCCGCCAGCGTCGACAGTCTACCCATGGCTACACCTTC
CASSRQRRQSTHGYTF
>TRBJ1-1|few|TRBV10-1|TRBD1
TGCGCCAGCAGTGCCGGGACAGGGTTGGAAGCTTTCTTT
CASSAGTGLEAFF
>TRBJ1-1|-|TRBV11-3|-
TGTGCCAGCAGCACCCGCGACAGAAACACTGAAGCTTTCTTT
CASSTRDRNTEAFF
>TRBJ2-6|-|TRBV27|-
TGTGCCAGCAGTCGGGACTTACCGCTCTGGGGGGCCAACGTCCTGACTTTC
CASSRDLPLWGANVLTF
>TRBJ2-2|-|TRBV5-6|-
TGTGCCAGCAGCTCATACCGGGACTTATCCTTAACCGGGGAGCTGTTTTTT
CASSSYRDLSLTGELFF
>TRBJ1-5|-|TRBV12-3/TRBV12-4|-
TGTGCCAGCAGTCCTCCTGGGCGGCCCCAGCATTTT
CASSPPGRPQHF
>TRBJ2-5|-|TRBV6-6|-
TGTGCCAGCAGTCGACCCGGGGGTAGTGGTGAAGAGACCCAGTACTTC
CASSRPGGSGEETQYF
>TRBJ1-6|-|TRBV11-2|-
TGTGCCAGCAGCTTAGCGGCAGGCTCCTATAATTCACCCCTCCACTTT
CASSLAAGSYNSPLHF
>TRBJ2-2|-|TRBV11-3|-
TGTGCCAGCAGCTTAGAGCTGGGAACACGGGGAGGAGGGGAGCTGTTTTTT
CASSLELGTRGGGELFF
>TRBJ1-1|once|TRBV18|-
TGTGCCAGCTCACCCACCTACAACACTGAAGCTTTCTTT
CASSPTYNTEAFF
>TRBJ2-7|-|TRBV11-3|-
TGTGCCAGCAGCTTAGGCCCTACCTACGAGCAGTACTTC
CASSLGPTYEQYF
>TRBJ2-2|-|TRBV27|TRBD2
TGTGCCAGCACCGCCGGGACTAGCACCGGGGAGCTGTTTTTT
CASTAGTSTGELFF
>TRBJ2-5|-|TRBV10-3|TRBD2
TGTGCCATCAGCCGGGGGGAAGAGACCCAGTACTTC
CAISRGEETQYF
>TRBJ2-7|-|TRBV6-1|-
TGTGCCAGCAGTGAAGGGCAGGGCTTGGGGGGCGAGCAGTACTTC
CASSEGQGLGGEQYF
>TRBJ2-3|-|TRBV7-2|-
TGTGCCAGCAGGGGAGGGGGGGTGACTAGCACAGATACGCAGTATTTT
CASRGGGVTSTDTQYF
>TRBJ2-6|-|TRBV6-4|TRBD1
TGTGCCAGCAGTGACTCAGGGGGCGCTGGGGCCAACGTCCTGACTTTC
CASSDSGGAGANVLTF
>TRBJ2-3|-|TRBV11-2|TRBD2
TGTGCCAGCAGCCCACAGGGTCAAACCGGGGGGGCCGCAGATACGCAGTATTTT
CASSPQGQTGGAADTQYF
>TRBJ2-7|-|TRBV12-3/TRBV12-4|-
TGTGCCAGCAGCCAGCGGGACAGGGAGCAGTACTTC
CASSQRDREQYF
>TRBJ2-2|once|TRBV28|TRBD2
TGTGCCAGCAGTGCTCCCCGGGCGGGAGAGAGTAGAGGCGGGGAGCTGTTTTTT
CASSAPRAGESRGGELFF
>TRBJ1-6|-|TRBV5-6|-
TGTGCCAGCAGCTGGGCGGGAGAGCCTTATTCACCCCTCCACTTT
CASSWAGEPYSPLHF
>TRBJ1-1|-|TRBV7-9|-
TGTGCCAGCAGCGAGCCGAGTGGTGAAGCTTTCTTT
CASSEPSGEAFF
>TRBJ1-5|-|TRBV6-2/TRBV6-3|TRBD1
TGTGCCAGCAGTCCCGCCGGGACAGGAAGGGTTCTGCCCCAGCATTTT
CASSPAGTGRVLPQHF
>TRBJ2-7|-|TRBV24-1|TRBD1
TGTGCCACCAGTGACCCCGGGACAGGGACCTACGAGCAGTACTTC
CATSDPGTGTYEQYF
>TRBJ2-3|-|TRBV28|-
TGTGCCAGCAGATCCCCGGGTGGGAGCACAGATACGCAGTATTTT
CASRSPGGSTDTQYF
>TRBJ2-7|-|TRBV7-2|TRBD1
TGTGCCAGCAGCGACAACAGGGGTTTCGAGCAGTACTTC
CASSDNRGFEQYF
>TRBJ2-1|-|TRBV19|-
TGTGCCAGTCTGCCGTCCCGGGGAGGTTACAATGAGCAGTTCTTC
CASLPSRGGYNEQFF
>TRBJ2-5|once|TRBV5-1|TRBD2
TGCGCCAGCAGCCTAGGACTAGCGGGAGGACAAGAGACCCAGTACTTC
CASSLGLAGGQETQYF